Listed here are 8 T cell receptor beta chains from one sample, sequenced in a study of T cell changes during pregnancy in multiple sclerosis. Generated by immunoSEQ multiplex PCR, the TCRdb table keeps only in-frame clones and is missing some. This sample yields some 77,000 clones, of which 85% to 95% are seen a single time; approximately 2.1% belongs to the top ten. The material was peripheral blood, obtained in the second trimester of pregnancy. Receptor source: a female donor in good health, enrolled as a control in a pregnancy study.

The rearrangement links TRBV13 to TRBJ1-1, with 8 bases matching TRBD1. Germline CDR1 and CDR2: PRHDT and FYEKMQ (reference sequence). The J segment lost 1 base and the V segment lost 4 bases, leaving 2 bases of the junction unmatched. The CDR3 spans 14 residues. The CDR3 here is CASSSGQENTEAFF. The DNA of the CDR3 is TGTGCCAGCAGCTCGGGACAGGAGAACACTGAAGCTTTCTTT.

The CDR3 loop reads CATGFGPGLYEQYF. The DNA for the CDR3 is TGTGCCACCGGGTTTGGCCCTGGCCTCTACGAGCAGTACTTC. The rearrangement links TRBV27 to TRBJ2-7; unclear D gene. The germline V gene has CDR1 MNHEY and CDR2 SMNVEV (reference sequence). The CDR3 loop spans 14 amino acids. V lost 10 bases and J 3 bases, leaving 19 bases between the germline ends.

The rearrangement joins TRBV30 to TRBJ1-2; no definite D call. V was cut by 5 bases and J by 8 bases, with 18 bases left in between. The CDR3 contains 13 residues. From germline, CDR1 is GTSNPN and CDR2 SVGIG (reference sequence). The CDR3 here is CAWEPAGRLGYTF. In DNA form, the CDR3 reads TGTGCCTGGGAGCCGGCAGGTCGATTAGGCTACACCTTC.

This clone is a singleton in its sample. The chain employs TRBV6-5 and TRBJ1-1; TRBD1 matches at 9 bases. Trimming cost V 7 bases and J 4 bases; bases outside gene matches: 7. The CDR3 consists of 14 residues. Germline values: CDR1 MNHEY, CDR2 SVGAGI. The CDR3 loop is CASKAATGGTEAFF. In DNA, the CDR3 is TGTGCCAGCAAGGCCGCGACAGGGGGCACTGAAGCTTTCTTT.

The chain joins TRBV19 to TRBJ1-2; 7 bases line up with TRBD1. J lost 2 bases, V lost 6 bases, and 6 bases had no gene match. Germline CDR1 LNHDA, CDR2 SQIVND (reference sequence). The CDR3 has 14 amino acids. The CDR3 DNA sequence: TGTGCCAGTAGCACGGGACAGAAAAACTATGGCTACACCTTC. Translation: CASSTGQKNYGYTF.

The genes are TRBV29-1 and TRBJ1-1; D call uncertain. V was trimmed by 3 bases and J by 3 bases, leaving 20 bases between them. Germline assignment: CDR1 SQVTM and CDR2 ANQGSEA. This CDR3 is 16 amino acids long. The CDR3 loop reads CSVEGRPSIKDTEAFF. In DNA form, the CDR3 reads TGCAGCGTTGAGGGCAGGCCATCCATAAAGGACACTGAAGCTTTCTTT.

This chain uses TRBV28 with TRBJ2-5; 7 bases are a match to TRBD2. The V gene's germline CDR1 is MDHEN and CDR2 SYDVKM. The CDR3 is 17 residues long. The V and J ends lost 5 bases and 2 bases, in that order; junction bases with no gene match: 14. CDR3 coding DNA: TGTGCCAGCAGTCCGCCCTGGGTGGCGGGGGTACAAGAGACCCAGTACTTC. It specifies CASSPPWVAGVQETQYF.

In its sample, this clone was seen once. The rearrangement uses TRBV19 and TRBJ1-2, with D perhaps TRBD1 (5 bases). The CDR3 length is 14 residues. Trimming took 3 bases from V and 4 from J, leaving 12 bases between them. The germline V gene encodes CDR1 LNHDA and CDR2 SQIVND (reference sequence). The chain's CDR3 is CASSIGGAIYGYTF. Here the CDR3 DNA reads TGTGCCAGTAGTATCGGAGGGGCTATCTATGGCTACACCTTC.